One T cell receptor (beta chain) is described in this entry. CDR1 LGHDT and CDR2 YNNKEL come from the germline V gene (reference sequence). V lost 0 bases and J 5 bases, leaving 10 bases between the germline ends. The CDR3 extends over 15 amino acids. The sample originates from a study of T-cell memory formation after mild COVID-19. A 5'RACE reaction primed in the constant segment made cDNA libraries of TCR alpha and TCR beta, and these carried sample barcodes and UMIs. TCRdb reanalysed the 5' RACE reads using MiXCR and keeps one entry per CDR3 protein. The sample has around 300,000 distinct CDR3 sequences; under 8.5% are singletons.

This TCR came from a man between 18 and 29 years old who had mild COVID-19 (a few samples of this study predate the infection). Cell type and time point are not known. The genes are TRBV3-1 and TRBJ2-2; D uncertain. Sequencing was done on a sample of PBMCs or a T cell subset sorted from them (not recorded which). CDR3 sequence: CASSQDTRWTGELFF. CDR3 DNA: TGTGCCAGCAGCCAAGACACCCGTTGGACCGGGGAGCTGTTTTTT.